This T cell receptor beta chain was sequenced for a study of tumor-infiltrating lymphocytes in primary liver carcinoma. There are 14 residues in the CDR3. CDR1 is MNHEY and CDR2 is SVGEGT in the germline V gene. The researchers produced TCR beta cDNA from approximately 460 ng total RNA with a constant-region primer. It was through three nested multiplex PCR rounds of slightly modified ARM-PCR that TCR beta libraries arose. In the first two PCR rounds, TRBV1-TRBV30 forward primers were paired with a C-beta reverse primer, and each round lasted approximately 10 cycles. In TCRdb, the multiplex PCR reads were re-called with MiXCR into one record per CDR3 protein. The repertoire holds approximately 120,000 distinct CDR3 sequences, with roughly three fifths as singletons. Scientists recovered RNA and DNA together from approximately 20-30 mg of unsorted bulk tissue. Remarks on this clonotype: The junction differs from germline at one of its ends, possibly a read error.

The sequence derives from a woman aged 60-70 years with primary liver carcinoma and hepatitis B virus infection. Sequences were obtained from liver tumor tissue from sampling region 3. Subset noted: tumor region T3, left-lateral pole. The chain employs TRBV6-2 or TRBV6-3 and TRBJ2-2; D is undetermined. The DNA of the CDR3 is TGTGCCAGCAGACAGATGGCCTCCACCGAGGAGCTGTTTTTC. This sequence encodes CASRQMASTEELFF.